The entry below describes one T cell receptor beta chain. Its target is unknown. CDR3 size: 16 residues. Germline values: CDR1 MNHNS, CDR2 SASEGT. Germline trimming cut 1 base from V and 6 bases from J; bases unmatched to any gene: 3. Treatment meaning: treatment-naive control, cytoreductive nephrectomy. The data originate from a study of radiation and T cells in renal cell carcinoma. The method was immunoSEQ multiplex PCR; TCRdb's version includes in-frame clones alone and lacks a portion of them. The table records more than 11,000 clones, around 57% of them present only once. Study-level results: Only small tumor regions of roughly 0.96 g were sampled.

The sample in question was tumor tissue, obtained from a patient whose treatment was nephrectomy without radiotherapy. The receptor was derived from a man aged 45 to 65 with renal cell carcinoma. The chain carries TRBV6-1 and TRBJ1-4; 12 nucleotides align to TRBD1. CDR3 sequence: CASSEDGTGGYEKLFF. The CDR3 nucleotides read TGTGCCAGCAGTGAAGACGGGACAGGGGGCTATGAAAAACTGTTTTTT.